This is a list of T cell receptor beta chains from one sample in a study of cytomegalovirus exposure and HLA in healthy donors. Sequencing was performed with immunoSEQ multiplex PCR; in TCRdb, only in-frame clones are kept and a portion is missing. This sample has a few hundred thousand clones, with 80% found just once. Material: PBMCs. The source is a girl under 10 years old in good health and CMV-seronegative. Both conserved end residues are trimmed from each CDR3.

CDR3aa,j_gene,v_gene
ASSPPEWRQVRTDTQY,TRBJ2-3,TRBV11-2
ASSLTGASTDTQY,TRBJ2-3,TRBV7-3
ASTYRYQETQY,TRBJ2-5,TRBV28
ASSLGLADEQY,TRBJ2-7,TRBV5-4
ASSQLGLAGNEQF,TRBJ2-1,TRBV5-6
ASREANYGYT,TRBJ1-2,TRBV6-5
ASSQRLLVGIDTQY,TRBJ2-3,TRBV4-1
ASSLGPRTGEAF,TRBJ1-1,TRBV5-8
ASSGGLNYGYT,TRBJ1-2,TRBV6-6
ASRTGGLWTDTQY,TRBJ2-3,TRBV27
ASSLGHLNTEAF,TRBJ1-1,TRBV9
ASSDREGEKLF,TRBJ1-4,TRBV18
ASSLIGSPGELF,TRBJ2-2,TRBV28
ASSSRDTTYEQY,TRBJ2-7,TRBV6-5